The 14 T cell receptor beta chains listed next were all sequenced from one sample in a study of ipilimumab plus nivolumab after autologous stem cell transplantation (dated by TCRdb to the early 2020s). Libraries were constructed by the immunoSEQ multiplex PCR assay. Entries here come from immuneACCESS through TCRdb and include only in-frame sequences with V and J called. Some clones fail to appear in such tables; in the studies checked, an unresolved V gene covers under half of the shortfall, and the cause of the remainder is unknown. In all, the sample holds roughly 86,000 clones, and 75% to 85% of those were seen once. Roughly 2% of the sample is held by the ten biggest clonotypes. The sample consisted of PBMCs, taken in a trial of ipilimumab plus nivolumab as post-transplant consolidation. These receptors were obtained from a male donor with diffuse large B-cell lymphoma.

This chain connects TRBV13 to TRBJ1-3; D remains ambiguous. The V gene's germline CDR1 is PRHDT and CDR2 FYEKMQ (reference sequence). V gave up 3 bases and J gave up 4 bases, with 13 bases separating them. This CDR3 has 15 amino acids. This CDR3 reads CASSFEGRSGNTIYF. For the CDR3, the DNA is TGTGCCAGCAGCTTTGAGGGCCGGTCCGGAAACACCATATATTTT.

The genes are TRBV19 and TRBJ2-5; 13 bases match TRBD2. The germline CDR1 and CDR2 sequences are LNHDA and SQIVND (reference sequence). Germline trimming cut 6 bases from V and 5 bases from J; bases unmatched to any gene: 6. The CDR3 has 15 residues. CDR3 residues: CASRTSGGAGETQYF. The CDR3 DNA reads as TGTGCCAGTAGAACTAGCGGGGGGGCCGGGGAGACCCAGTACTTC. Full variable domain (missing parts from reference TRBV19 and TRBJ2-5): DGGITQSPKYLFRKEGQNVTLSCEQNLNHDAMYWYRQDPGQGLRLIYYSQIVNDFQKGDIAEGYSVSREKKESFPLTVTSAQKNPTAFYLCASRTSGGAGETQYFGPGTRLLVL.

V usage is TRBV19 and J usage is TRBJ1-4, with D possibly being TRBD1 (6 bases). The CDR3 consists of 14 residues. Deletions cut 3 bases from V and 8 bases from J, with 13 bases between. The germline CDR1 and CDR2 sequences are LNHDA and SQIVND (reference sequence). The CDR3 reads CASSMRTQGEKLFF. The CDR3 bases are TGTGCCAGTAGTATGCGGACCCAGGGGGAAAAACTGTTTTTT.

The J gene is TRBJ1-2, the V gene TRBV11-3; D is unclear. Germline CDR1 is SGHNT and CDR2 is YENEEA. The V end lost 0 bases, the J end lost 0 bases, and 11 bases lay between the germline ends. There are 16 residues in the CDR3. CDR3 sequence reads: CASSLDTPVTNYGYTF. DNA for the CDR3: TGTGCCAGCAGCTTAGATACGCCAGTAACTAACTATGGCTACACCTTC.

The chain employs TRBV19 and TRBJ2-1, with 7 bases matching TRBD1. V gave up 5 bases and J gave up 10 bases; unmatched junction bases: 5. The CDR3 spans 12 residues. CDR1 is LNHDA, CDR2 SQIVND, per germline (reference sequence). The CDR3 protein is CASSPQGFEQFF. In DNA form, the CDR3 reads TGTGCCAGTAGTCCACAGGGGTTCGAGCAGTTCTTC.

The rearrangement links TRBV9 to TRBJ2-6; perhaps TRBD1 as D (5 bases). Trimming shortened V by 1 base and J by 4 bases, and 9 bases separated the two germline ends. CDR3 length equals 15 residues. CDR1 SGDLS and CDR2 YYNGEE come from the germline V gene. CDR3 protein: CASSVQGTGANVLTF. CDR3 DNA: TGTGCCAGCAGCGTACAGGGTACCGGGGCCAACGTCCTGACTTTC.

The chain has TRBV6-1 and TRBJ1-2, with 7 positions matching TRBD1. From germline, CDR1 is MNHNS and CDR2 SASEGT. V was clipped by 3 bases and J by 7 bases; unmatched bases: 11. The CDR3 is made up of 15 amino acids. CDR3 sequence: CASSDTDRQGRGYTF. The CDR3 bases are TGTGCCAGCAGTGATACGGACCGACAGGGTCGTGGCTACACCTTC.

This chain joins TRBV5-6 and TRBJ2-3; D is ambiguous. The germline V gene encodes CDR1 SGHDT and CDR2 YYEEEE. The CDR3 extends over 13 amino acids. Trimming stripped 2 bases from V and 2 bases from J, with 6 bases between. The CDR3 sequence: CASSFVDTDTQYF. CDR3 DNA sequence: TGTGCCAGCAGCTTTGTCGACACAGATACGCAGTATTTT.

This clone was observed a single time. The J gene is TRBJ2-1, the V gene TRBV6-5, with D maybe TRBD2 (6 bases). Germline V gives CDR1 MNHEY, CDR2 SVGAGI. V lost 7 bases and J lost 9, with 13 bases in between. The CDR3 is made up of 12 amino acids. The chain's CDR3 is CASTPRRGEQFF. The CDR3 DNA sequence: TGTGCCAGCACCCCCCGGAGGGGTGAGCAGTTCTTC.

V and J are TRBV9 and TRBJ1-1; D is uncertain. Between the trimmed V and J ends, which lost 4 bases and 7 bases, there was a span of 14 bases. The germline gives CDR1 SGDLS, CDR2 YYNGEE. The CDR3 sequence is 13 residues long. CDR3 bases: TGTGCCAGCAGCCCCTTTAGTAATGGTGAAGCTTTCTTT. It yields the protein CASSPFSNGEAFF. Looking up the rest from reference TRBV9 and TRBJ1-1 gives the full variable domain: DSGVTQTPKHLITATGQRVTLRCSPRSGDLSVYWYQQSLDQGLQFLIQYYNGEERAKGNILERFSAQQFPDLHSELNLSSLELGDSALYFCASSPFSNGEAFFGQGTRLTVV.

This chain uses TRBV7-2 with TRBJ1-1, with D perhaps matching TRBD1 (6 bases). Germline CDR1 and CDR2: SGHTA and FQGNSA. Trimming stripped 5 bases from V and 1 base from J, with 8 bases between. The CDR3 totals 13 residues. The CDR3: CASSGQKNTEAFF. In DNA, the CDR3 is TGTGCCAGCAGCGGACAGAAGAACACTGAAGCTTTCTTT.

V gene TRBV5-1 combines with J gene TRBJ1-4; 9 bases align to TRBD1. The CDR3 runs to 15 residues. The germline gives CDR1 SGHRS, CDR2 YFSETQ. V shed 7 bases and J 8 bases; nucleotides not matched to a gene: 12. Here the CDR3 DNA reads TGCGCCAGCTCCACATCGACAGGGGGGGAGGAAAAACTGTTTTTT. Translating gives CASSTSTGGEEKLFF.

A remark on this clone: Sequence at one end of the junction differs from germline and may be a read error. J is TRBJ1-6 and V is TRBV7-8; D is unresolved. Per germline, CDR1 SGHVS and CDR2 FQNEAQ. CDR3 length: 14 residues. CDR3 protein: CAGSLRGYNSPLHF. CDR3 DNA: TGTGCCGGCAGCTTAAGAGGTTATAATTCACCCCTCCACTTT.

This chain uses TRBV7-9 with TRBJ1-5; perhaps TRBD1 as D (5 bases). The V gene lost 5 bases and the J gene lost 7 bases, with 15 bases spanning the gap. CDR1 and CDR2 (germline): SEHNR, FQNEAQ (reference sequence). The CDR3 extends over 14 amino acids. DNA of the CDR3: TGTGCCAGCAGCCTAGGCGGGGGAGGACAGCCCCAGCATTTT. This sequence encodes CASSLGGGGQPQHF. Combining the CDR3 with reference TRBV7-9 and TRBJ1-5 gives the whole variable domain DTGVSQNPRHKITKRGQNVTFRCDPISEHNRLYWYRQTLGQGPEFLTYFQNEAQLEKSRLLSDRFSAERPKGSFSTLEIQRTEQGDSAMYLCASSLGGGGQPQHFGDGTRLSIL.